This T cell receptor (beta chain) was retrieved from a study of low-dose radiotherapy and immunotherapy resistance in tumors. The overall study: Given every two weeks, intravenous cyclophosphamide 200 mg/m2 preceded radiation and immunotherapy by one day. From cycle 1 day 1, patients took oral aspirin 300 mg every day for four cycles.

This clonotype has at least ten counts. Priming of first-strand cDNA relied on TRAV- and TRBV-specific primers (covering alpha and beta chains). PCR amplification of the TCRs was performed with Phusion for 15 to 25 PCR cycles, and it relied on a constant-region primer together with a V-primer adapter. TCRdb analysed the reads with MiXCR anew, one entry per CDR3 protein. The data show tens of thousands of distinct CDR3 sequences, with 9.4% seen just once and approximately 0.98% held by the top ten. As for time point: before trial treatment. Every donor's regimen consisted of nivolumab, ipilimumab, aspirin, low-dose cyclophosphamide and low-dose radiotherapy. Trimming removed 1 base from V and 3 bases from J, with 10 bases in between. The length of the CDR3 is 14 residues. Germline V gives CDR1 SGHDN, CDR2 FVKESK.

The chain is built from TRBV14 and TRBJ2-7, with a weak D call TRBD1 (6 bases). This TCR was recovered from a male donor with prostate cancer. Source: PBMCs, taken before treatment. The CDR3 spells CASSQVQGNYEQYF. For the CDR3, the DNA is TGTGCCAGCAGCCAAGTTCAGGGGAACTACGAGCAGTACTTC.